Shown below are 30 T cell receptor beta chains from a single sample sequenced in a study of early stage breast cancer tumors. Assay used: immunoSEQ multiplex PCR; TCRdb lists only in-frame clones, some missing. The data contain some 75,000 clones, roughly 84% of them singletons. Sequencing used blood. The receptors come from a person aged 55 to 70 with breast cancer.

Only a few counts were recorded for this clone. The chain employs TRBV7-9 and TRBJ2-3; TRBD1 or TRBD2 may be the D gene (5 bases each). Between the trimmed V and J ends, which lost 4 bases and 2 bases, there was a span of 16 bases. Germline V lookup: CDR1 SEHNR, CDR2 FQNEAQ (reference sequence). The CDR3 extends over 16 amino acids. The CDR3 nucleotides read TGTGCCAGCAGCTCTACAAGGACCGGGACCACAGATACGCAGTATTTT. It yields the protein CASSSTRTGTTDTQYF. The whole variable domain, remainder taken from reference TRBV7-9 and TRBJ2-3, is DTGVSQNPRHKITKRGQNVTFRCDPISEHNRLYWYRQTLGQGPEFLTYFQNEAQLEKSRLLSDRFSAERPKGSFSTLEIQRTEQGDSAMYLCASSSTRTGTTDTQYFGPGTRLTVL.

This clone was observed a handful of times. The same CDR3 arises from other DNA sequences in this sample as well. The chain combines TRBV28 with TRBJ2-3; no reliable D call. The CDR3 totals 12 residues. The germline gives CDR1 MDHEN, CDR2 SYDVKM. V lost 6 bases to trimming and J lost 9 bases, with 13 bases between them. The CDR3 coding sequence is TGTGCCAGCAGCCTAGGACCCAGGACGCAGTATTTT. Translated: CASSLGPRTQYF.

This clone was counted between two and nine times. This chain joins TRBV27 and TRBJ1-1, with D unclear. Trimming took off 3 bases at V and 1 base at J, with 12 bases between the two ends. Germline V gives CDR1 MNHEY, CDR2 SMNVEV (reference sequence). The CDR3 is made up of 15 amino acids. The CDR3 region is CASSFLSTKNTEAFF. The CDR3 nucleotides are TGTGCCAGCAGTTTCCTTAGTACGAAGAACACTGAAGCTTTCTTT.

J is TRBJ2-1 and V is TRBV4-3; D may be TRBD2 (6 bases). Trimming removed 5 bases at V and 3 bases at J, with 17 bases between. Germline CDR1 is LGHNA and CDR2 is YSLEER. The CDR3 loop spans 16 amino acids. CDR3 protein: CASSLNRESFYNEQFF. The CDR3, as DNA: TGCGCCAGCAGCTTAAACCGGGAGTCCTTCTACAATGAGCAGTTCTTC.

J is TRBJ2-2 and V is TRBV5-4; 7 nucleotides line up with TRBD2. The V segment lost 3 bases and the J segment 7 bases; nucleotides outside the gene matches: 9. CDR3 length: 15 residues. The germline V gene encodes CDR1 SGHNT and CDR2 YYREEE (reference sequence). CDR3 residues: CASSSVGLPFGELFF. The CDR3 DNA follows: TGTGCCAGCAGCTCGGTGGGACTACCCTTCGGGGAGCTGTTTTTT.

The chain is built from TRBV7-9 and TRBJ1-4, with no clear D. The V end lost 1 base, the J end lost 5 bases, and 11 bases lay between the germline ends. The CDR3 contains 15 residues. Germline V gene lookup returns CDR1 SEHNR and CDR2 FQNEAQ (reference sequence). This CDR3 is CASSLVLTENEKLFF. For the CDR3, the DNA is TGTGCCAGCAGCTTAGTATTGACGGAAAATGAAAAACTGTTTTTT.

CDR3 sequence reads: CASSISIRTGTSGANVLTF. CDR3 coding DNA: TGTGCCAGTAGTATCTCAATTCGGACAGGAACCTCTGGGGCCAACGTCCTGACTTTC. The J gene is TRBJ2-6, the V gene TRBV19; 7 nucleotides line up with TRBD1. The germline V gene has CDR1 LNHDA and CDR2 SQIVND (reference sequence). The CDR3 length is 19 residues. V was clipped by 3 bases and J by 0 bases; unmatched bases: 11. The full variable domain, its missing parts supplied by reference TRBV19 and TRBJ2-6, is DGGITQSPKYLFRKEGQNVTLSCEQNLNHDAMYWYRQDPGQGLRLIYYSQIVNDFQKGDIAEGYSVSREKKESFPLTVTSAQKNPTAFYLCASSISIRTGTSGANVLTFGAGSRLTVL.

The chain uses TRBV28 and TRBJ2-3, with 8 bases identical to TRBD2. V lost 6 bases to trimming and J lost 5 bases; unmatched junction nucleotides: 7. The CDR3 contains 14 residues. CDR1 is MDHEN, CDR2 SYDVKM, per germline. Here the CDR3 reads CASRPGGAGDTQYF. The CDR3 DNA follows: TGTGCCAGCAGACCCGGGGGGGCTGGAGATACGCAGTATTTT.

The rearrangement links TRBV7-8 to TRBJ2-7; 7 bases match TRBD2. V was pared by 8 bases and J by 3 bases, with 10 bases of the junction left unmatched. Germline values: CDR1 SGHVS, CDR2 FQNEAQ. The CDR3 runs to 14 residues. The DNA of the CDR3 is TGTGCCAGCGGCGCTAGCGGTAGCAGCTACGAGCAGTACTTC. It is translated as CASGASGSSYEQYF.

The chain employs TRBV19 and TRBJ2-1; TRBD1 might be the D (7 bases). The V end was cut by 4 bases, the J end by 10 bases, with 14 bases between. CDR3 size: 13 residues. The germline gives CDR1 LNHDA, CDR2 SQIVND (reference sequence). CDR3 sequence: CASSTQGGGEQFF. The CDR3 DNA reads TGTGCCAGTAGTACCCAGGGGGGAGGAGAGCAGTTCTTC.

The table lists this clone with a few counts. The chain has TRBV30 and TRBJ2-7; 11 nucleotides line up with TRBD2. The germline CDR1 and CDR2 sequences are GTSNPN and SVGIG (reference sequence). The J segment lost 3 bases and the V segment lost 3 bases, leaving 7 bases of the junction unmatched. The CDR3 sequence is 15 residues long. CDR3 in amino acids: CAWSGLAGQYYEQYF. In DNA, the CDR3 is TGTGCCTGGAGCGGACTAGCGGGTCAATACTACGAGCAGTACTTC.

The chain carries TRBV18 and TRBJ2-3; the D is unclear. The germline CDR1 and CDR2 sequences are KGHSH and LQKENI. The CDR3 is made up of 13 amino acids. V was shortened by 3 bases and J by 6 bases, with 10 bases between the two germline ends. In DNA form, the CDR3 reads TGTGCCAGCTCACCTCCCTCCGGGGATACGCAGTATTTT. It specifies CASSPPSGDTQYF.

In DNA form, the CDR3 reads TGTGCCAGCAGCGCGGGGACAGGAGGGGAGCAGTACTTC. Translating it yields CASSAGTGGEQYF. The chain is built from TRBV7-6 and TRBJ2-7, with 8 bases aligning to TRBD1. Looked up from germline, CDR1 is SGHVS and CDR2 is FNYEAQ. The CDR3 has 13 amino acids. Germline trimming cut 5 bases from V and 7 bases from J; bases unmatched to any gene: 7.

The count of this clone is one. The chain links TRBV10-1 to TRBJ2-3; D gene ambiguous. This CDR3 has 13 amino acids. The V gene lost 0 bases and the J gene lost 4 bases, with 5 bases spanning the gap. Germline V lookup: CDR1 WNHNN, CDR2 SYGVQD (reference sequence). CDR3: CASSESNADTQYF. The CDR3 DNA sequence: TGCGCCAGCAGTGAGTCGAACGCAGATACGCAGTATTTT.

The genes are TRBV7-9 and TRBJ2-3; the D gene is possibly TRBD1 (5 bases). Germline V gives CDR1 SEHNR, CDR2 FQNEAQ (reference sequence). There are 13 residues in the CDR3. V lost 1 base and J lost 4, with 6 bases in between. CDR3 nucleotide sequence: TGTGCCAGCAGCTTAGTAGGGGCAGATACGCAGTATTTT. Amino acids: CASSLVGADTQYF.

The V call is TRBV28, the J call TRBJ2-7; D not resolved. V was cut by 2 bases and J by 6 bases, with 8 bases left in between. The CDR3 covers 12 residues. CDR1 MDHEN and CDR2 SYDVKM come from the germline V gene. The CDR3 protein is CASSLGVGEQYF. CDR3 in DNA: TGTGCCAGCAGTTTAGGGGTTGGCGAGCAGTACTTC.

The chain uses TRBV5-1 and TRBJ1-1; maybe TRBD1 (5 bases). The CDR3 loop spans 14 amino acids. Trimming removed 0 bases from V and 6 bases from J, with 12 bases in between. CDR1 is SGHRS and CDR2 is YFSETQ in the germline V gene. CDR3 sequence: CASSLAPGMAEAFF. The CDR3, as DNA: TGCGCCAGCAGCTTGGCCCCAGGGATGGCTGAAGCTTTCTTT.

The chain has TRBV9 and TRBJ2-3, with no clear D. The CDR3 runs 12 residues. V dropped 4 bases and J dropped 2 bases, with 5 bases sitting between them. Germline assignment: CDR1 SGDLS and CDR2 YYNGEE. The CDR3 reads CASSPTTDTQYF. CDR3 bases: TGTGCCAGCAGCCCAACCACAGATACGCAGTATTTT.

This chain links TRBV5-1 with TRBJ1-3, with D possibly matching TRBD1 (5 bases). Germline CDR1 and CDR2: SGHRS and YFSETQ. Trimming took off 4 bases at V and 0 bases at J, with 14 bases between the two ends. The CDR3 runs to 16 residues. The CDR3 loop is CASSPQGTLSGNTIYF. The CDR3 region has the DNA TGCGCCAGCAGCCCCCAGGGTACCCTCTCTGGAAACACCATATATTTT.

This chain connects TRBV27 to TRBJ1-1; D gene ambiguous. Germline-derived CDR1 and CDR2 are MNHEY and SMNVEV (reference sequence). There are 15 residues in the CDR3. V was cut by 5 bases and J by 6 bases, with 19 bases left in between. The CDR3 reads CASSNPNPKRPEAFF. In DNA, the CDR3 is TGTGCCAGCAGTAATCCTAATCCGAAAAGGCCTGAAGCTTTCTTT.

The V gene is TRBV4-3, the J gene TRBJ2-7; no reliable D call. The ends were cut back, 0 bases at V and 2 bases at J, with 11 bases in the middle. This CDR3 contains 15 residues. Germline V gene data show CDR1 as LGHNA and CDR2 as YSLEER. The CDR3 sequence: CASSQDAIGPYEQYF. The CDR3 nucleotides read TGCGCCAGCAGCCAAGATGCAATAGGGCCCTACGAGCAGTACTTC.

This chain joins TRBV11-2 and TRBJ2-7; D unclear. The CDR3 has 13 residues. V lost 7 bases and J 2 bases, leaving 12 bases between the germline ends. The germline gives CDR1 SGHAT, CDR2 FQNNGV. The CDR3 loop reads CASKSNGPYEQYF. The CDR3 DNA reads as TGTGCCAGCAAATCGAACGGACCCTACGAGCAGTACTTC. Drawing the rest from reference TRBV11-2 and TRBJ2-7, the complete variable domain is EAGVAQSPRYKIIEKRQSVAFWCNPISGHATLYWYQQILGQGPKLLIQFQNNGVVDDSQLPKDRFSAERLKGVDSTLKIQPAKLEDSAVYLCASKSNGPYEQYFGPGTRLTVT.

This CDR3 is CASSPPRTGPSGTIYF. As DNA, the CDR3 is TGTGCCAGCAGTCCCCCCAGGACAGGGCCCTCTGGCACCATATATTTT. V and J are TRBV28 and TRBJ1-3, with TRBD1 matching 8 bases. CDR1 and CDR2 from the germline V gene are MDHEN and SYDVKM. This CDR3 spans 16 amino acids. Unmatched junction bases numbered 15, after V lost 5 bases and J lost 9 bases.

This rearrangement joins TRBV9 to TRBJ1-2; no firm D call. The CDR3 length is 13 residues. Deletions cut 1 base from V and 4 bases from J, with 8 bases between. CDR1 and CDR2 from the germline V gene are SGDLS and YYNGEE. The CDR3: CASSVREGYGYTF. Written as DNA, the CDR3 is TGTGCCAGCAGCGTAAGGGAAGGCTATGGCTACACCTTC.

This chain connects TRBV5-1 to TRBJ2-2; D gene uncertain. The V gene lost 0 bases and the J gene lost 8 bases, with 14 bases spanning the gap. Germline values: CDR1 SGHRS, CDR2 YFSETQ. The CDR3 length is 15 residues. The CDR3 reads CASSLGPAGAGELFF. The CDR3 bases are TGCGCCAGCAGCTTGGGCCCGGCAGGAGCGGGGGAGCTGTTTTTT.

This rearrangement joins TRBV30 to TRBJ2-7, with a tentative D call TRBD1 (6 bases). V was pared by 4 bases and J by 1 base, with 17 bases between. CDR3 length: 15 amino acids. Germline V gene data show CDR1 as GTSNPN and CDR2 as SVGIG (reference sequence). CDR3 region: CAWTRVGARSYEQYF. CDR3 nucleotides: TGTGCCTGGACACGAGTGGGGGCGCGGTCCTACGAGCAGTACTTC.

This chain connects TRBV4-2 to TRBJ1-5; 10 bases map to TRBD1. V lost 5 bases, J lost 3 bases, and 7 bases stayed unmatched. This CDR3 region has 16 residues. CDR1 and CDR2 (germline): LGHNA, YNFKEQ. CDR3 protein: CASSSGTGVNNQPQHF. The DNA of the CDR3 is TGTGCCAGCAGCTCCGGGACAGGGGTTAACAATCAGCCCCAGCATTTT.

The gene calls are TRBV5-1 and TRBJ2-3, with TRBD2 matching 15 bases. V shed 0 bases, J shed 4 bases, and the junction held 6 bases outside the gene matches. CDR1 SGHRS and CDR2 YFSETQ come from the germline V gene. The CDR3 runs to 18 residues. CDR3 in DNA: TGCGCCAGCAGCTTGGGCGGGACTAGCGGGGGGACGCCAGATACGCAGTATTTT. Its protein is CASSLGGTSGGTPDTQYF.

This clone was observed a few times. The rearrangement uses TRBV19 and TRBJ2-1, with TRBD2 matching 10 bases. This CDR3 contains 19 residues. Losses at the gene ends were 3 bases for V and 1 base for J; bases not matched to a gene: 12. Germline assignment: CDR1 LNHDA and CDR2 SQIVND (reference sequence). The CDR3 here is CASSMAGTSALGSYNEQFF. The CDR3 DNA reads TGTGCCAGTAGTATGGCCGGGACTAGCGCCCTCGGGTCCTACAATGAGCAGTTCTTC. Full variable domain (rest looked up from reference TRBV19 and TRBJ2-1): DGGITQSPKYLFRKEGQNVTLSCEQNLNHDAMYWYRQDPGQGLRLIYYSQIVNDFQKGDIAEGYSVSREKKESFPLTVTSAQKNPTAFYLCASSMAGTSALGSYNEQFFGPGTRLTVL.

The CDR3 DNA follows: TGTGCCAGCAGCTTGTGGACAGGGGGCGCTTCGGAGACCCAGTACTTC. This codes for CASSLWTGGASETQYF. The chain couples TRBV5-6 to TRBJ2-5; 11 bases agree with TRBD1. The J segment lost 5 bases and the V segment lost 1 base, leaving 7 bases of the junction unmatched. Per the germline V gene, CDR1 is SGHDT and CDR2 is YYEEEE. This CDR3 has 16 residues.